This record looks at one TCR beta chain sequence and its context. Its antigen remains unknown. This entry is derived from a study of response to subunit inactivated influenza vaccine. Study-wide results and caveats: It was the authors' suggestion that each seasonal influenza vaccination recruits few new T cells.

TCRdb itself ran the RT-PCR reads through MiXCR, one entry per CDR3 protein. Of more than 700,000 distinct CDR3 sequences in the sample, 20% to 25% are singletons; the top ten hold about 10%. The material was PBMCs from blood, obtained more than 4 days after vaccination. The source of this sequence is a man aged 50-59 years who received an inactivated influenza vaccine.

The chain's CDR3 is CASSLVGLAGANQETQYF. Written as DNA, the CDR3 is TGTGCCAGCAGCTTAGTCGGCCTAGCGGGGGCCAATCAAGAGACCCAGTACTTC. The V call is TRBV7-6, the J call TRBJ2-5; 10 positions match TRBD2. Trimming removed 1 base from V and 2 bases from J; junction bases left unmatched: 10. Germline V gives CDR1 SGHVS, CDR2 FNYEAQ. The CDR3 is 18 amino acids.